This T cell receptor (beta chain) was sequenced for a study of T cell clones after liver transplantation. The CDR3 runs 15 residues. Germline V gene lookup returns CDR1 SGHNT and CDR2 YYREEE (reference sequence). The ends were cut back, 4 bases at V and 3 bases at J, with 17 bases in the middle. TCRdb's table, derived via immunoSEQ multiplex PCR, lists solely in-frame clones and lacks some. The repertoire includes about 120,000 clones, 90% of them detected once, and approximately 0.84% sits in the top ten. The receptor was derived from a human patient who received a liver transplant. Some T cells may be provided by the graft donor. The chain combines TRBV5-4 with TRBJ2-7; no clear D. The source was CD4+ T cells from blood, collected 12 months after liver transplant. This CDR3 is CASSRAKGAGYEQYF. CDR3 in DNA: TGTGCCAGCAGCCGCGCAAAAGGAGCCGGCTACGAGCAGTACTTC.